The text below deals with one TCR beta chain. Authors' analysis steps: Reference gene primers were amplified, and this amplification served to estimate nucleated cell counts. The repertoire was sequenced with immunoSEQ multiplex PCR; TCRdb's copy has only in-frame clones and lacks some. V, J and clone size are taken as reported in that table, and D and trimming were inferred from the DNA itself. The profile shows fewer than 50,000 clones, around 80% of them singletons. This sample stems from a study of blood T cell repertoires in COVID-19. Background on the study: The samples span acute and convalescent COVID-19 from the United States, Italy and Spain. T cells, B-cell-depleted T cells, or PBMCs supplied cDNA or gDNA.

Germline-derived CDR1 and CDR2 are MNHEY and SMNVEV (reference sequence). The ends were cut back, 6 bases at V and 6 bases at J, with 7 bases in the middle. The CDR3 contains 11 residues. The chain recombines TRBV27 with TRBJ2-3, with D maybe TRBD2 (6 bases). What was sequenced was peripheral blood. This receptor was obtained from a man in his 70s with acute or convalescent COVID-19. This CDR3 reads CASREGDTQYF. Here the CDR3 DNA reads TGTGCCAGCAGGGAGGGGGATACGCAGTATTTT.